This T cell receptor (beta chain) was captured by sequencing in a study of blood T cell repertoires in COVID-19. The overall study: Collection of acute and convalescent COVID-19 samples took place in the United States, Italy and Spain.

In the authors' methods: By means of reference gene primer amplification, nucleated cell counts were estimated. The table came from immunoSEQ multiplex PCR; TCRdb's copy has only in-frame clones and leaves some out. V, J and clone size are taken as reported in that table, and D and trimming were inferred from the DNA itself. The table has over 40,000 clones, approximately 85% seen once. This clonotype was sampled from a human donor in a cohort sampled during active COVID-19. Input material: peripheral blood.

CDR3 sequence (DNA): TGTGCCAGCAGCTTAGAACAGGGGGCTTTTGAGACCCAGTACTTC. This codes for CASSLEQGAFETQYF. V and J are TRBV11-1 and TRBJ2-5; TRBD1 agrees at 9 bases. In germline, CDR1 is SGHAT, CDR2 FQDESV (reference sequence). The length of the CDR3 is 15 residues. V was clipped by 1 base and J by 5 bases; unmatched bases: 5.